Listed below are T cell receptor beta chains from one sample, sequenced in a study. MiXCR, applied by TCRdb to the reads, yields one record per CDR3 protein. The data hold some 15,000 distinct CDR3 sequences, with about 35% observed a single time. The sample was blood. The receptor set was obtained from a human donor. CDR3s include the opening cysteine and the closing phenylalanine or tryptophan. A D gene is named only where the DNA matches it firmly. Only some rows state a clone size, as once, few, many or a class for expanded clones.

J	D	size	V	DNA	CDR3
TRBJ2-7	TRBD2	many	TRBV7-2	TGTGCCAGCAGCTTAAGAGCGAGCGGGGTCTCCTACGAGCAGTACTTC	CASSLRASGVSYEQYF
TRBJ1-4	NA	NA	TRBV4-3	TGCGCCAGCAGCCAGCGTTTAGGGGCAGAAAAACTGTTTTTT	CASSQRLGAEKLFF
TRBJ2-7	NA	NA	TRBV29-1	TGCAGCGTTGAAGGGCCGTTTTATCGGGGGACATACAATGAGCAGTACTTC	CSVEGPFYRGTYNEQYF
TRBJ1-2	TRBD1	NA	TRBV5-1	TGCGCCAGCAGCTTGGCCTCGGGACAGAAAAACTATGGCTACACCTTC	CASSLASGQKNYGYTF
TRBJ2-3	TRBD2	many	TRBV4-2	TGTGCCAGCAGCCACTCTAGCGGTCAGAGCACAGATACGCAGTATTTT	CASSHSSGQSTDTQYF
TRBJ2-3	NA	medium-sized	TRBV4-2	TGTGCCAGCAGCCGGGACTTCGGGAGAAGCACAGATACGCAGTATTTT	CASSRDFGRSTDTQYF
TRBJ2-1	NA	once	TRBV29-1	TGCAGCGTTGTTAGCAGCGGGAATGAGCAGTTCTTC	CSVVSSGNEQFF
TRBJ2-1	TRBD2	many	TRBV7-9	TGTGCCAGCAGCTTAGTTGGCGGTGGACTAGCGGGGAATGAGCAGTTCTTC	CASSLVGGGLAGNEQFF
TRBJ2-2	TRBD2	many	TRBV4-3	TGCGCCAGCAGCCCTCGACTAGCGGGAGGACACACCGGGGAGCTGTTTTTT	CASSPRLAGGHTGELFF
TRBJ2-2	NA	few	TRBV4-3	TGCGCCAGCAGCCAAGATTATCTAGGGCCCGGGGAGCTGTTTTTT	CASSQDYLGPGELFF
TRBJ2-7	NA	medium-sized	TRBV30	TGTGCCTGGAATGGTGCGGGAATCTACGAGCAGTACTTC	CAWNGAGIYEQYF
TRBJ1-1	NA	many	TRBV4-2	TGTGCCAGCAGCCAAGCCGTTTCCATCGCGGGTGAAGCTTTCTTT	CASSQAVSIAGEAFF
TRBJ2-3	NA	many	TRBV7-9	TGTGCCAGCAGCCCCCTGAGAGAGTGGAGGACAGATACGCAGTATTTT	CASSPLREWRTDTQYF
TRBJ2-5	TRBD2	medium-sized	TRBV4-3	TGCGCCAGCAGCCAAGACGCAGGGACTAGCGGGAGAGGTGGTGAGACCCAGTACTTC	CASSQDAGTSGRGGETQYF
TRBJ1-5	TRBD1	many	TRBV4-3	TGCGCCAGCAGCCAAGATGTGATTCGCTCCGCAGGGGGTTTTCAGCCCCAGCATTTT	CASSQDVIRSAGGFQPQHF
TRBJ1-1	NA	NA	TRBV4-3	TGCGCCAGCAGCCAAGATCGGGGGTCGGGCACTGAAGCTTTCTTT	CASSQDRGSGTEAFF
TRBJ1-1	TRBD1	medium-sized	TRBV7-3	TGTGCCAGCAGCCCAGGGGGCACGAACACTGAAGCTTTCTTT	CASSPGGTNTEAFF
TRBJ2-1	NA	many	TRBV4-2	TGTGCCAGCAGCCTCCCCGAGGCCAGCTCCTACAATGAGCAGTTCTTC	CASSLPEASSYNEQFF
TRBJ2-5	NA	many	TRBV14	TGTGCCAGCAGCTACAGAGAAAGAGAGACCCAGTACTTC	CASSYRERETQYF
TRBJ2-3	NA	once	TRBV4-1	TGCGCCAGCAGCAGTTCGATAAGCGGCCGCCATGGAGGGCCGACAGATACGCAGTATTTT	CASSSSISGRHGGPTDTQYF
TRBJ2-7	TRBD2	NA	TRBV29-1	TGCAGCTCACCACCGTCATCACTAGCGGGGAGTTACGAGCAGTACTTC	CSSPPSSLAGSYEQYF
TRBJ1-2	NA	many	TRBV30	TGTGCCTGGAGTGTGAGACAGCTCAAAAACTATGGCTACACCTTC	CAWSVRQLKNYGYTF
TRBJ2-1	TRBD2	many	TRBV4-2	TGTGCCAGCAGCCAAGGAACGGGAGGGCCGCTTGAGCAGTTCTTC	CASSQGTGGPLEQFF
TRBJ2-1	NA	few	TRBV7-7	TGTGCCAGCAGCCCCAGTGGGCTAGCCTCCAATGAGCAGTTCTTC	CASSPSGLASNEQFF
TRBJ2-5	NA	few	TRBV28	TGTGCCAGCAGCCCCTCAATAAATCAAGAGACCCAGTACTTC	CASSPSINQETQYF
TRBJ1-5	NA	many	TRBV4-3	TGCGCCAGCAGCCAAGAGGTCAATCAGCCCCAGCATTTT	CASSQEVNQPQHF
TRBJ1-1	NA	NA	TRBV6-2/TRBV6-3	TGTGCCAGCAGCCAGAAGACTCGGCGCCATGGAGGGGAAGCTTTCTTT	CASSQKTRRHGGEAFF
TRBJ2-7	TRBD1	medium-sized	TRBV29-1	TGCAGCGTCGCCGGCGGGACAGGGACTTCTTACGAGCAGTACTTC	CSVAGGTGTSYEQYF
TRBJ2-1	NA	many	TRBV4-3	TGCGCCAGCAGCCAAGATGGCGGAGGACGGCAGTTCTTC	CASSQDGGGRQFF
TRBJ1-2	NA	NA	TRBV4-3	TGCGCCAGCAGCCACGAATACAGGGTTGCCTATGGCTACACCTTC	CASSHEYRVAYGYTF
TRBJ1-5	NA	many	TRBV30	TGTGCCTGCCAGGACGCCCTCAATCAGCCCCAGCATTTT	CACQDALNQPQHF
TRBJ2-7	NA	NA	TRBV6-2/TRBV6-3	TGTGCCAGCACCACGAGGGACGAGCAGTACTTC	CASTTRDEQYF
TRBJ2-1	TRBD2	NA	TRBV29-1	TGCAGCGTTGAGAGTAGCGGGAGGGCCGGGAATGAGCAGTTCTTC	CSVESSGRAGNEQFF
TRBJ1-1	TRBD1	many	TRBV29-1	TGCAGCGTCGAAACAGGGGTCAACACTGAAGCTTTCTTT	CSVETGVNTEAFF
TRBJ2-1	TRBD2	many	TRBV4-3	TGCGCCAGCAGCCAAGATGTCCTAGCGGGACACTATGGAAGCTCCTACAATGAGCAGTTCTTC	CASSQDVLAGHYGSSYNEQFF
TRBJ2-4	NA	NA	TRBV4-3	TGCGCCAGCAGCCAAGATCTGGGAACCAAAAACATTCAGTACTTC	CASSQDLGTKNIQYF
TRBJ1-4	NA	few	TRBV20-1	TGCAGTGCCGTATCAATATCGGCTCCCGGGGGTGTCCTGTTTTTT	CSAVSISAPGGVLFF
TRBJ2-2	NA	many	TRBV4-2	TGTGCCAGCAGCCAAGATGGGGGGAGCGCGAACACCGGGGAGCTGTTTTTT	CASSQDGGSANTGELFF
TRBJ1-5	TRBD1	NA	TRBV20-1	TGCAGTGCTAGAAGACAGGGCCATCAGCCCCAGCATTTT	CSARRQGHQPQHF
TRBJ2-5	NA	many	TRBV18	TGTGCCAGCTCGCCCAGGACAGAAGAGACCCAGTACTTC	CASSPRTEETQYF
TRBJ1-1	NA	NA	TRBV6-2/TRBV6-3	TGTGCCAGCAGTTCGATAAGCGGCCGCCATGGAGGGGAAGCTTTCTTT	CASSSISGRHGGEAFF
TRBJ2-7	TRBD2	many	TRBV14	TGTGCCAGCAGCCAAGTAAGCGGGAGAAATAACGAGCAGTACTTC	CASSQVSGRNNEQYF
TRBJ1-1	NA	medium-sized	TRBV29-1	TGCAGCGTAGCCAGGACGGGTCGGGGCACTGAAGCTTTCTTT	CSVARTGRGTEAFF
TRBJ2-1	NA	NA	TRBV4-3	TGCGCCAGCAGCCAAGATCTACGCGGGCACAATCAGCAGTTCTTC	CASSQDLRGHNQQFF
TRBJ2-4	NA	NA	TRBV4-2	TGTGCCAGCAGCCAAGATCCCCCCCCGACGGTAGGAGCCAAAAACATTCAGTACTTC	CASSQDPPPTVGAKNIQYF
TRBJ1-1	NA	NA	TRBV29-1	TGCAGCGTTGGGGCCGAAGCTTTCTTT	CSVGAEAFF
TRBJ2-7	TRBD1	NA	TRBV29-1	TGCAGCGGCAATTACGCAGGGGGCGAGCAGTACTTC	CSGNYAGGEQYF
TRBJ2-4	NA	many	TRBV4-3	TGCGCCAGCAGCCAAGCAACGGGGGCTTCGGAGTACTTC	CASSQATGASEYF